One and the same sample provided the 22 T cell receptor beta chains below, sequenced in a study of T cell repertoires in cytomegalovirus infection (dated by TCRdb to 2018 to 2020). This sample's treatment or condition label indicates: in vitro stimulation with specific CMV peptide epitopes to enrich CMV-specific T cells. The reads were generated on an Illumina HiSeq 1500. TCRdb applied fastp at Q25 and MiXCR to the public reads, then kept only in-frame beta chains. Rows with one shared CDR3 protein collapse into an entry with the most common genes and DNA. This sample comprises about 280,000 distinct CDR3 sequences, less than 25% of them detected only once. The biggest ten clones account for approximately 19% of the sample. These receptors have no known antigen. Sequenced material: cultured PBMCs, taken from culture after CMV antigen stimulation. The receptors stem from a human donor in good health (CMV status not recorded). Some clones in this sample may be carry-over from other donors' samples.

The J gene is TRBJ1-1, the V gene TRBV6-5; D is perhaps TRBD1 (6 bases). Trimming removed 4 bases from V and 11 bases from J, with 20 bases in between. The CDR3 has 14 residues. CDR1 is MNHEY and CDR2 is SVGAGI in the germline V gene. CDR3 protein: CASSSLQGPFWAFF. The CDR3 region has the DNA TGTGCCAGCAGTTCCCTACAGGGTCCCTTTTGGGCTTTCTTT.

The chain couples TRBV6-2 or TRBV6-3 to TRBJ1-5, with 7 bases aligning to TRBD1. CDR3 length equals 15 residues. Trimming removed 6 bases from V and 4 bases from J; junction bases left unmatched: 9. Germline CDR1 is MNHEY and CDR2 is SVGEGT. The CDR3 coding sequence is TGTGCCAGCAGGGAAAGACAGGGACGGAATCAGCCCCAGCATTTT. Amino acid sequence: CASRERQGRNQPQHF.

This clonotype has at least ten counts. The rearrangement links TRBV7-2 to TRBJ2-3; 7 nucleotides line up with TRBD2. Trimming cost V 2 bases and J 6 bases; bases outside gene matches: 5. CDR1 SGHTA and CDR2 FQGNSA come from the germline V gene. The CDR3 runs 14 residues. CDR3 coding DNA: TGTGCCAGCAGCTTATACGGGAGGCCCGATACGCAGTATTTT. Its translation is CASSLYGRPDTQYF.

This clonotype was counted at least ten times. The chain employs TRBV7-6 and TRBJ1-3, with D uncertain. Germline CDR1 reads SGHVS; CDR2 reads FNYEAQ. The CDR3 sequence is 14 residues long. Trimming cost V 5 bases and J 3 bases, with 11 bases left between them. CDR3 amino acids: CASSERSGGNTIYF. CDR3 sequence (DNA): TGTGCCAGCAGCGAACGATCGGGTGGAAACACCATATATTTT.

This chain links TRBV29-1 with TRBJ1-2, with 12 positions matching TRBD1. Germline V gene sequence: CDR1 SQVTM, CDR2 ANQGSEA. The CDR3 is 11 residues long. With 7 bases clipped from V and 9 bases from J, the junction kept 3 bases outside the gene matches. CDR3 bases: TGCAGCGATGGGACAGGGGGCCGCTACACCTTC. Protein sequence: CSDGTGGRYTF.

The chain carries TRBV12-3 or TRBV12-4 and TRBJ1-1, with 8 bases fitting TRBD1. The V segment lost 1 base and the J segment 11 bases; nucleotides outside the gene matches: 6. The CDR3 length is 13 residues. The CDR3 bases are TGTGCCAGCAGTTTAGTGGACAGGGAGAAGGCTTTCTTT. This translates into CASSLVDREKAFF.

This clonotype was observed at least ten times. The chain joins TRBV11-2 to TRBJ2-7; D remains ambiguous. The CDR3 runs 14 residues. Deletions cut 1 base from V and 3 bases from J, with 10 bases between. Germline CDR1 and CDR2: SGHAT and FQNNGV. The CDR3 DNA reads TGTGCCAGCAGCTTAGCTCAATCCCTCTACGAGCAGTACGTC. It specifies CASSLAQSLYEQYV.

This clonotype occurred a few times. The J gene is TRBJ1-1, the V gene TRBV28; no firm D call. Germline V lookup: CDR1 MDHEN, CDR2 SYDVKM. The V end lost 6 bases, the J end lost 3 bases, and 8 bases lay between the germline ends. CDR3 length: 12 residues. CDR3 residues: CASSEKDTEAFF. Here the CDR3 DNA reads TGTGCCAGCAGCGAGAAAGACACTGAAGCTTTCTTT.

V gene TRBV6-1 combines with J gene TRBJ2-3; D ambiguous. The CDR3 contains 14 residues. Trimming removed 5 bases at V and 2 bases at J, with 11 bases between. The V gene's germline CDR1 is MNHNS and CDR2 SASEGT. The CDR3, as DNA: TGTGCCAGCAGTAAGCGACTGCACACAGATACGCAGTATTTT. This translates into CASSKRLHTDTQYF.

This clonotype appeared many times. The rearrangement uses TRBV7-2 and TRBJ1-6; weak D call: TRBD1 (6 bases). The CDR3 covers 17 residues. Trimming cost V 4 bases and J 4 bases, with 17 bases left between them. CDR1 and CDR2 (germline): SGHTA, FQGNSA. The DNA of the CDR3 is TGTGCCAGCAGCTCACGAAGGGGGGGGTTATATAATTCACCCCTCCACTTT. Amino acid sequence: CASSSRRGGLYNSPLHF.

This clonotype has only one observation. The chain couples TRBV19 to TRBJ1-4; no reliable D call. Between the trimmed V and J ends, which lost 10 bases and 13 bases, there was a span of 28 bases. This CDR3 region has 15 residues. In germline, CDR1 is LNHDA, CDR2 SQIVND (reference sequence). CDR3 coding DNA: TGTGCCACTCAGGTTCTACCGGGCCCCACAAGAAGACTGTTTTTT. As protein: CATQVLPGPTRRLFF.

The table lists this clonotype with many counts. This chain links TRBV5-8 with TRBJ1-2; 10 nucleotides agree with TRBD1. V lost 4 bases to trimming and J lost 5 bases; unmatched junction nucleotides: 8. This CDR3 is built from 15 residues. Germline V CDR1 and CDR2: SGHTS, YDEGEE. In DNA form, the CDR3 reads TGTGCCAGCAGCAAGGGACAGGGGTTATGGTATGGCTACACCTTC. Its protein is CASSKGQGLWYGYTF.

The V and J genes are TRBV6-5 and TRBJ2-6; D possibly corresponds to TRBD2 (6 bases). V was cut by 0 bases and J by 2 bases, with 14 bases left in between. This CDR3 comprises 18 residues. CDR1 MNHEY and CDR2 SVGAGI come from the germline V gene. CDR3 sequence: CASSYSRDSGTGANVLTF. The CDR3 DNA follows: TGTGCCAGCAGTTACTCCAGGGACTCCGGGACTGGGGCCAACGTCCTGACTTTC.

This clonotype was seen repeatedly, ten times or more. The rearrangement uses TRBV7-2 and TRBJ2-3; D possibly uses TRBD1 or TRBD2 (5 bases each). The V and J ends lost 4 bases and 0 bases respectively, with 8 bases between them. CDR1 and CDR2 (germline): SGHTA, FQGNSA. The CDR3 runs to 14 residues. CDR3 nucleotide sequence: TGTGCCAGCAGCTCGGGACGGAGCACAGATACGCAGTATTTT. It yields the protein CASSSGRSTDTQYF.

This clonotype was counted many times. The chain combines TRBV7-2 with TRBJ1-1; the D is unclear. V was clipped by 7 bases and J by 2 bases, with 11 bases between them. Germline V gene data show CDR1 as SGHTA and CDR2 as FQGNSA. The CDR3 consists of 13 residues. The CDR3 loop reads CASKRGRNTEAFF. As DNA, the CDR3 is TGTGCCAGCAAGAGAGGGCGCAACACTGAAGCTTTCTTT.

The rearrangement uses TRBV11-2 and TRBJ1-4; TRBD1 might be the D (6 bases). The CDR3 has 13 residues. V shed 5 bases and J shed 8 bases, with 12 bases lying between them. The germline V gene encodes CDR1 SGHAT and CDR2 FQNNGV. The DNA for the CDR3 is TGTGCCAGCAGCACAGGGAGGGCCGAAAAACTGTTTTTT. Translation gives CASSTGRAEKLFF.

The chain has TRBV20-1 and TRBJ2-7, with 8 bases that match TRBD2. This CDR3 is 13 amino acids long. From germline, CDR1 is DFQATT and CDR2 SNEGSKA (reference sequence). V lost 8 bases to trimming and J lost 0 bases; unmatched junction nucleotides: 6. The chain's CDR3 is CSKIAGSSYEQYF. The CDR3 DNA is TGCAGTAAAATAGCGGGGAGCTCCTACGAGCAGTACTTC.

Remarks on this clonotype: Since a much larger clone is just one base distant, this may be a read error. The chain links TRBV28 to TRBJ2-2, with a possible D match to TRBD1 (6 bases). The CDR3 sequence is 14 residues long. Per germline, CDR1 MDHEN and CDR2 SYDVKM. Trimming left V 6 bases short and J 1 base short, with 9 bases between. The CDR3 DNA reads TGTGCCAGCAGCACGACAGGGAACACCGGGGAGCTGTTTTTT. This gives the protein CASSTTGNTGELFF.

The rearrangement uses TRBV6-6 and TRBJ2-3; no definite D call. The germline V gene has CDR1 MNHNY and CDR2 SVGAGI (reference sequence). Trimming took 1 base from V and 1 from J, leaving 12 bases between them. This CDR3 has 16 amino acids. As DNA, the CDR3 is TGTGCCAGCAGTTACTACCGTACTGGGGGCACAGATACGCAGTATTTT. This sequence encodes CASSYYRTGGTDTQYF.

In nucleotides, the CDR3 is TGTGCCAGCAGTATGAAGACAGGGGTACAGGTAGAGACCCAGTACTTC. As protein: CASSMKTGVQVETQYF. V is TRBV12-3 or TRBV12-4 and J is TRBJ2-5; TRBD1 agrees at 8 bases. The CDR3 has 16 amino acids. The junction had 12 bases not matched to a gene; V was cut back by 5 bases and J by 4 bases.

The V call is TRBV6-5, the J call TRBJ2-5, with TRBD2 matching 8 bases. Germline V lookup: CDR1 MNHEY, CDR2 SVGAGI. V was clipped by 8 bases and J by 1 base; unmatched bases: 9. This CDR3 region has 15 residues. In DNA form, the CDR3 reads TGTGCCAGCTCAGAACAGCGGGGGAGCCAAGAGACCCAGTACTTC. This encodes CASSEQRGSQETQYF.

This rearrangement joins TRBV27 to TRBJ2-1, with TRBD2 identical over 7 bases. The ends lost 10 bases at V and 6 bases at J; junction bases unmatched: 9. This CDR3 is built from 13 residues. Germline lookup yields CDR1 MNHEY and CDR2 SMNVEV (reference sequence). The CDR3 reads CAISRGDVNEQFF. As DNA, the CDR3 is TGTGCCATCTCCCGGGGGGACGTCAATGAGCAGTTCTTC.